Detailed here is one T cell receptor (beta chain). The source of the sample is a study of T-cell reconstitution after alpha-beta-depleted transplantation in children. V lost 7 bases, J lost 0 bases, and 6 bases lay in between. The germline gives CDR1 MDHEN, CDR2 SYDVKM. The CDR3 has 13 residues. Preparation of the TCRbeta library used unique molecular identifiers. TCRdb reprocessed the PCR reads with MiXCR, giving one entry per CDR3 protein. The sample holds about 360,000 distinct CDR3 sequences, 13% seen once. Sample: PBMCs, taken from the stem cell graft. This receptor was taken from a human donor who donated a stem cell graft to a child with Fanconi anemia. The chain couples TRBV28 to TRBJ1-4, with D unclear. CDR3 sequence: CASISSTNEKLFF. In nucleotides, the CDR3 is TGTGCCAGCATCAGCTCAACTAATGAAAAACTGTTTTTT.